The sequence of this T cell receptor (beta chain) was determined in a study of human T cells and chemical hapten exposure. Background on the study: Patients were given diphenylcyclopropenone on the scalp weekly across the roughly 24-week study. The study's findings and limits: With alopecia, donors may have immune responses unlike healthy people's. Expanded TCRs produced significantly more large CDR3 similarity clusters than controls did.

The length of the CDR3 is 14 residues. V shed 5 bases and J 1 base; nucleotides not matched to a gene: 3. Per germline, CDR1 SGHAT and CDR2 FQDESV (reference sequence). Time point: patch test 1, 2 weeks after DPC sensitization. Treatment specified: therapeutic diphenylcyclopropenone sensitization with weekly scalp DPC. As handled by the study authors: Across samples, TCR counts had a median of approximately 100,000 and ranged from about 20,000 to 690,600. Each CDR3 protein gets one entry after TCRdb re-called the RACE reads with MiXCR. For this entry, the V and J calls and clone size follow TCRdb and not the study's own pipeline. The sample records fewer than 500,000 distinct CDR3 sequences, more than 4.5% being singletons. The table lists this clonotype with many counts. Its antigen is currently unknown.

This clonotype originated in a woman aged 50 to 60 with alopecia areata. Some clones in this sample may be carry-over from other donors' samples. The V and J genes are TRBV11-1 and TRBJ1-1; 8 bases line up with TRBD1. Sequences were derived from whole blood, sampled in connection with sensitization to the hapten diphenylcyclopropenone (DPC). The CDR3 nucleotides read TGTGCCAGCAGCGCGGGACAGGCGAACACTGAAGCTTTCTTT. It is translated as CASSAGQANTEAFF. Supplemented by reference TRBV11-1 and TRBJ1-1, the full variable domain reads EAEVAQSPRYKITEKSQAVAFWCDPISGHATLYWYRQILGQGPELLVQFQDESVVDDSQLPKDRFSAERLKGVDSTLKIQPAELGDSAMYLCASSAGQANTEAFFGQGTRLTVV.